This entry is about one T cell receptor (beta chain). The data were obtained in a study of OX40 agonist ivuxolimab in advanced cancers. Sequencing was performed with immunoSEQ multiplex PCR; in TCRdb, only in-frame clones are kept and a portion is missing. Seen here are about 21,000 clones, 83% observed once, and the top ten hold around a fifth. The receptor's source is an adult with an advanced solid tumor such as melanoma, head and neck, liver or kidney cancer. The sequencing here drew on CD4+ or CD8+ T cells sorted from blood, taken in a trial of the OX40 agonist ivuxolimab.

The CDR3: CASSERVSGANVLTF. As DNA, the CDR3 is TGTGCCAGCAGTGAGAGGGTCTCTGGGGCCAACGTCCTGACTTTC. This chain uses TRBV6-4 with TRBJ2-6; tentatively, D is TRBD2 (5 bases). This CDR3 spans 15 amino acids. V was clipped by 3 bases and J by 0 bases, with 6 bases between them. The germline CDR1 and CDR2 sequences are MRHNA and SNTAGT.